What follows are 9 T cell receptor beta chains derived from one specimen sequenced in a study of Graves' ophthalmopathy and Graves' hyperthyroidism. From RNA, the CDR3 regions of TCR beta chains were amplified and sequenced. Second-round multiplex PCR followed a first-round RT-PCR using HTBI primers. One entry per CDR3 protein results from TCRdb running MiXCR on the multiplex PCR reads. The data show over 500,000 distinct CDR3 sequences, with 22% seen just once and approximately 6.9% held by the top ten. Sequenced material: peripheral blood. These receptors were taken from a woman between 18 and 30 years old with stable Graves' hyperthyroidism. Some clones in this sample may be carry-over from other donors' samples.

Ten or more counts support this clonotype. The gene calls are TRBV6-5 and TRBJ2-2; D remains ambiguous. Germline CDR1 is MNHEY and CDR2 is SVGAGI. The V gene lost 2 bases and the J gene lost 3 bases, with 1 base spanning the gap. There are 12 residues in the CDR3. The CDR3 bases are TGTGCCAGCAGTTACGACACCGGGGAGCTGTTTTTT. This translates into CASSYDTGELFF.

Of note for this clonotype: This may be a read error, as it is one base from a much larger clone. The chain is built from TRBV4-1 and TRBJ1-1; D remains ambiguous. Germline V gene lookup returns CDR1 MGHRA and CDR2 YSYEKL. The CDR3 has 15 residues. Trimming cost V 1 base and J 3 bases, with 12 bases left between them. CDR3 nucleotide sequence: TGCGCCAGCAGCCAAGCAGTCCCGAGGTACACTGAAGCTTTCTTT. Translated: CASSQAVPRYTEAFF.

This chain joins TRBV28 and TRBJ1-2; 10 bases are shared with TRBD1. Per germline, CDR1 MDHEN and CDR2 SYDVKM. With V trimmed by 6 bases and J by 1 base, 5 bases remained unmatched. CDR3 length: 15 amino acids. CDR3 coding DNA: TGTGCCAGCAGGGTGACAGGGGGCGGTAACTATGGCTACACCTTC. As protein: CASRVTGGGNYGYTF.

Details on this clonotype: A much more abundant neighbour one base away suggests this may be a read error. The chain joins TRBV19 to TRBJ1-5; a weak D match, TRBD1 (6 bases). Germline CDR1 reads LNHDA; CDR2 reads SQIVND (reference sequence). Trimming stripped 4 bases from V and 5 bases from J, with 15 bases between. The CDR3 covers 15 residues. CDR3 amino acids: CASSTQGRSYQPQHF. In DNA form, the CDR3 reads TGTGCCAGTAGTACCCAGGGGCGGTCCTATCAGCCCCAGCATTTT. Filled out from reference TRBV19 and TRBJ1-5, the complete variable domain reads DGGITQSPKYLFRKEGQNVTLSCEQNLNHDAMYWYRQDPGQGLRLIYYSQIVNDFQKGDIAEGYSVSREKKESFPLTVTSAQKNPTAFYLCASSTQGRSYQPQHFGDGTRLSIL.

The rearrangement links TRBV7-2 to TRBJ2-7, with 10 bases matching TRBD1. The CDR3 has 14 amino acids. The V gene end was trimmed by 3 bases and the J gene end by 5 bases; junction bases not matched to a gene: 4. The germline gives CDR1 SGHTA, CDR2 FQGNSA. The CDR3 bases are TGTGCCAGCAGCTTTGGACAGGGGGGCGACGAGCAGTACTTC. This encodes CASSFGQGGDEQYF.

This clonotype was seen repeatedly, ten times or more. This chain links TRBV27 with TRBJ1-2, with 8 bases identical to TRBD1. CDR3 length: 14 amino acids. Germline V gives CDR1 MNHEY, CDR2 SMNVEV (reference sequence). Losses at the gene ends were 6 bases for V and 8 bases for J; bases not matched to a gene: 11. CDR3 DNA sequence: TGTGCCAGCAGCCACCGGGACAGGCGGCGAGGCTACACCTTC. Protein product: CASSHRDRRRGYTF.

This clonotype was seen a single time. This chain uses TRBV29-1 with TRBJ2-7; no firm D call. V shed 5 bases and J shed 4 bases, with 15 bases lying between them. The germline V gene encodes CDR1 SQVTM and CDR2 ANQGSEA. The CDR3 extends over 13 amino acids. The CDR3 spells CSVLGVSNYEQYF. CDR3 nucleotides: TGCAGCGTTTTAGGCGTTTCAAATTACGAGCAGTACTTC.

In its sample, this clonotype was seen many times. The chain recombines TRBV27 with TRBJ1-2, with a weak D call TRBD1 (5 bases). The germline gives CDR1 MNHEY, CDR2 SMNVEV (reference sequence). This CDR3 spans 14 amino acids. Trimming removed 4 bases at V and 1 base at J, with 10 bases between. The CDR3 bases are TGTGCCAGCAGTTCCCTGACAGTTAACTATGGCTACACCTTC. It codes for CASSSLTVNYGYTF.

This clonotype was detected ten times or more. The chain recombines TRBV5-1 with TRBJ1-2; TRBD1 matches at 7 bases. The V and J ends lost 1 base and 4 bases, in that order; junction bases with no gene match: 10. From germline, CDR1 is SGHRS and CDR2 YFSETQ. The CDR3 extends over 16 amino acids. CDR3 residues: CASSLNPGQLIYGYTF. CDR3 coding DNA: TGCGCCAGCAGCTTGAACCCGGGACAGCTGATCTATGGCTACACCTTC.